The 6 T cell receptor beta chains below come from one sample, sequenced in a study of vaccination effects on CD4 cells after COVID-19. Assay used: immunoSEQ multiplex PCR; TCRdb lists only in-frame clones, some missing. The sample holds more than 13,000 clones; more than 60% are singletons and the top ten take approximately 23%. Peptide-pool stimulation followed by sequencing identified expanded antigen-specific CD4+ clonotypes in the ViraFEST assay. Cells that had been cultured for ten to eleven days were the source of isolated CD4+ T cells. Each participant was given two doses of one vaccine (BNT162b2 or mRNA-1273). These receptors' antigens are unknown. The sequenced sample was CD4+ T cells from PBMCs cultured with HCoV-NL63 spike peptides, obtained after COVID-19 vaccination. The origin of the receptors is a human donor who received a COVID-19 vaccine.

This chain joins TRBV5-1 and TRBJ2-5; 7 nucleotides agree with TRBD2. The V segment lost 4 bases and the J segment 2 bases; nucleotides outside the gene matches: 11. There are 16 residues in the CDR3. Germline V gene sequence: CDR1 SGHRS, CDR2 YFSETQ. The CDR3 DNA reads as TGCGCCAGCAGCCCTGCCCAGGGACTAAAACAAGAGACCCAGTACTTC. It encodes CASSPAQGLKQETQYF.

By share, this clone counts as hyperexpanded. V gene TRBV30 combines with J gene TRBJ1-5; the D is unclear. CDR1 and CDR2 (germline): GTSNPN, SVGIG (reference sequence). CDR3 size: 13 residues. Deletions cut 0 bases from V and 4 bases from J, with 7 bases between. CDR3 region: CAWSVTLNQPQHF. Written as DNA, the CDR3 is TGTGCCTGGAGTGTAACCCTGAATCAGCCCCAGCATTTT. Using reference TRBV30 and TRBJ1-5 for the parts outside the CDR3, the full variable domain is SQTIHQWPATLVQPVGSPLSLECTVEGTSNPNLYWYRQAAGRGLQLLFYSVGIGQISSEVPQNLSASRPQDRQFILSSKKLLLSDSGFYLCAWSVTLNQPQHFGDGTRLSIL.

The gene calls are TRBV4-1 and TRBJ2-7; possibly TRBD2 for D (7 bases). There are 17 residues in the CDR3. The germline gives CDR1 MGHRA, CDR2 YSYEKL. Trimming shortened V by 3 bases and J by 2 bases, and 20 bases separated the two germline ends. Here the CDR3 DNA reads TGCGCCAGCAGCCAGGGGGGCTGGGGCGGGGGTACCTACGAGCAGTACTTC. It yields the protein CASSQGGWGGGTYEQYF.

The genes are TRBV15 and TRBJ2-7, with 10 bases matching TRBD2. The CDR3 is 16 residues long. From germline, CDR1 is LNHNV and CDR2 YYDKDF (reference sequence). V lost 2 bases and J lost 2; bases outside the gene matches: 6. CDR3 loop: CATSRPSSGSTYEQYF. DNA of the CDR3: TGTGCCACCAGCAGACCATCTAGCGGGAGCACCTACGAGCAGTACTTC.

This clone was counted between two and nine times. The chain uses TRBV10-3 and TRBJ2-6; unclear D gene. Germline V gene sequence: CDR1 ENHRY, CDR2 SYGVKD. V was trimmed by 3 bases and J by 0 bases, leaving 9 bases between them. This CDR3 comprises 16 residues. CDR3 protein: CAISEPALSGANVLTF. As DNA, the CDR3 is TGTGCCATCAGTGAACCAGCACTCTCTGGGGCCAACGTCCTGACTTTC.

The V call is TRBV6-4, the J call TRBJ1-1; D is possibly TRBD1 (6 bases). V was pared by 6 bases and J by 4 bases, with 18 bases between. Germline V gene lookup returns CDR1 MRHNA and CDR2 SNTAGT. CDR3 length equals 15 residues. The CDR3 reads CASRIQSGAGTEAFF. Written as DNA, the CDR3 is TGTGCCAGCAGGATACAATCAGGGGCGGGCACTGAAGCTTTCTTT.